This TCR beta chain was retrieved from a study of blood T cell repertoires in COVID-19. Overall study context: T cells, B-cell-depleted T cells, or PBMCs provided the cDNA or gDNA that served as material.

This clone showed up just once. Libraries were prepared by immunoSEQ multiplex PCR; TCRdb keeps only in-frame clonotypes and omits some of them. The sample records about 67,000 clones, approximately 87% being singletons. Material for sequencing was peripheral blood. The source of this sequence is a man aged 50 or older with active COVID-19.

CDR3 residues: CASSDSSETQYF. DNA for the CDR3: TGTGCCAGCAGCGACAGTTCGGAGACCCAGTACTTC. The genes are TRBV11-2 and TRBJ2-5; perhaps TRBD1 as D (5 bases). Germline CDR1 is SGHAT and CDR2 is FQNNGV. Trimming removed 5 bases at V and 5 bases at J, with 9 bases between. The CDR3 totals 12 residues.